The clone carrying this T cell receptor (beta chain) was recorded at least ten times. Its antigen is still unknown. Amplification of the TCR beta CDR3 was achieved through multiplex PCR with 32 V and 13 J primers. Each CDR3 protein is one row after TCRdb ran MiXCR on the multiplex PCR reads. The repertoire includes more than 9,000 distinct CDR3 sequences, approximately 34% of them detected once, and roughly 10% sits in the top ten. The data originate from a study of immune heterogeneity within non-small cell lung tumors. At the level of the study: In total, the tumors were 4 squamous cell carcinomas, some ten non-squamous carcinomas and 1 not otherwise specified. Study-level findings and limits: A significant, moderate positive correlation (R around 0.34) linked local T-cell clonality and tumor mutational burden. Largely different high-frequency T-cell receptor beta clonotypes were found between individual patients.

Trimming took 3 bases from V and 8 from J, leaving 14 bases between them. CDR3 length: 14 residues. CDR1 and CDR2 from the germline V gene are SEHNR and FQNEAQ (reference sequence). For each sample, template was 450 to 750 ng of bulk tumor genomic DNA. Widely spaced biopsies, several per primary tumor, were obtained at surgery. Curative surgical treatment was performed in patients who had newly diagnosed, untreated non-small cell lung cancer. Donors comprised surgical patients with newly diagnosed non-small cell lung cancer, operated on with curative intent. The sequencing sample was made of lung tumor tissue. The sequence was obtained from a man between 60 and 70 years old with non-small cell lung cancer. This sequence joins TRBV7-9 and TRBJ1-5; a weak D match, TRBD1 (6 bases). The CDR3 loop is CASSLGGPGEPQHF. The CDR3 nucleotides read TGTGCCAGCAGCTTGGGCGGCCCAGGGGAGCCCCAGCATTTT. The whole variable domain, remainder taken from reference TRBV7-9 and TRBJ1-5, is DTGVSQNPRHKITKRGQNVTFRCDPISEHNRLYWYRQTLGQGPEFLTYFQNEAQLEKSRLLSDRFSAERPKGSFSTLEIQRTEQGDSAMYLCASSLGGPGEPQHFGDGTRLSIL.